This is a list of T cell receptor beta chains from one sample in a study of blood T cell repertoires in COVID-19. Produced via immunoSEQ multiplex PCR; TCRdb's table is partial and in-frame only. There are some 290,000 clones in the sample; about nine tenths occur only once, and over 2% lies in the top ten. Sequencing was done on a sample of PBMCs or T cells enriched from blood (not recorded which). Receptors originate from a woman between 40 and 50 years old with acute COVID-19. The CDR3 runs from the conserved cysteine through the conserved F or W. Only some rows state a clone size, as once, few, many or a class for expanded clones.

>TRBV30|.|TRBJ2-7
CAFKLDRGSYEQYF
>TRBV24-1|few|TRBJ1-5
CATSDEGKPQHF
>TRBV28|.|TRBJ2-1
CASNPPRRREQFF
>TRBV7-2|.|TRBJ2-7
CASSLELAGGLSEQYF
>TRBV7-2|.|TRBJ2-5
CASSLEGRLAGVETQYF
>TRBV15|.|TRBJ1-5
CATSRERLGPQHF
>TRBV2|few|TRBJ1-1
CATLGGIPFNTEAFF
>TRBV6-5|.|TRBJ1-4
CASSYSVGRNEKLFF
>TRBV7-9|.|TRBJ2-1
CASSLIGTSGSGQFF
>TRBV5-4|.|TRBJ1-6
CASTPGGQKANSPLHF
>TRBV28|.|TRBJ1-6
CASSLTVEDSPLHF
>TRBV15|.|TRBJ1-3
CATSTKTFTNTIYF
>TRBV11-2|.|TRBJ1-1
CASSLSGTANTEAFF
>TRBV6-5|.|TRBJ2-3
CASIARTTDTQYF
>TRBV5-6|.|TRBJ1-2
CASSPPRTVPVYGYTF
>TRBV6-5|.|TRBJ1-2
CASTGTGRSNYGYTF
>TRBV20-1|.|TRBJ2-7
CSASAGYEQYF